The clone carrying this TCR beta chain was counted only a few times. This sample is part of a study of response to subunit inactivated influenza vaccine. Trimming removed 4 bases at V and 4 bases at J, with 8 bases between. This CDR3 is 13 amino acids long. Each CDR3 protein gets one entry after TCRdb re-called the RT-PCR reads with MiXCR. The sample contains 530,000 or so distinct CDR3 sequences, around 25% of which appear only once. This chain uses TRBV12-3 or TRBV12-4 with TRBJ1-5; possible D gene TRBD1, 5 bases. The material was CD4+ T cells sorted from PBMCs, obtained about 5 days after vaccination. The receptor's source is a man aged 45-65 years who received an inactivated influenza vaccine. The DNA for the CDR3 is TGTGCCAGCAGTTCCAGGGAGAATCAGCCCCAGCATTTT. Its translation is CASSSRENQPQHF.